This TCR beta chain stems from a study of CD8+ T cells in alopecia areata. Study-wide results and caveats: Sharing of TCR sequences between patients (possibly for HLA-related reasons) was less clear than in mice.

It was cDNA, reverse transcribed from extracted RNA, that served as the sequencing template. Profiling relied on immunoSEQ multiplex PCR, and the TCRdb table lists in-frame clones only, not all of them. The sample gives around 190,000 clones, around three fifths of which show up once; approximately 1.4% is in the top ten. CDR3 size: 12 residues. Looked up from germline, CDR1 is ENHRY and CDR2 is SYGVKD. The V end lost 5 bases, the J end lost 2 bases, and 7 bases lay between the germline ends. Sample treatment: oral pan-JAK inhibitor, 5-10 mg twice daily. Samples from alopecia areata patients were lesional scalp punch biopsies and peripheral blood. This clone was seen a single time. The antigen is not known.

This rearrangement joins TRBV10-3 to TRBJ2-7; D remains unclear. The material sequenced was CD4+ T cells sorted from blood, taken between weeks 49 and 50, from a patient treated with tofacitinib. This receptor was obtained from a human donor with alopecia areata. CDR3 loop: CAISTQTYEQYF. DNA of the CDR3: TGTGCCATCAGTACCCAGACCTACGAGCAGTACTTC.